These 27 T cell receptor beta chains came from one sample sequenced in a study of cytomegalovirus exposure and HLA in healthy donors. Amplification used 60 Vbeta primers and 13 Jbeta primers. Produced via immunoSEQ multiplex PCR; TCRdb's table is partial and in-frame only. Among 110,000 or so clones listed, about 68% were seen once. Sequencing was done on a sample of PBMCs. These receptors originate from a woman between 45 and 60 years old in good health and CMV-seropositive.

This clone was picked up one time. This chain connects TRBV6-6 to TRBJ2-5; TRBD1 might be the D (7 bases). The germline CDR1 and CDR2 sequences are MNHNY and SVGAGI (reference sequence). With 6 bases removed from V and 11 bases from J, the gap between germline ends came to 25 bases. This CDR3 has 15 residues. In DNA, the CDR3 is TGTGCCAGCAGATTCACAGGGGCCGACTCGGGAGAGCAGTACTTC. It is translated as CASRFTGADSGEQYF.

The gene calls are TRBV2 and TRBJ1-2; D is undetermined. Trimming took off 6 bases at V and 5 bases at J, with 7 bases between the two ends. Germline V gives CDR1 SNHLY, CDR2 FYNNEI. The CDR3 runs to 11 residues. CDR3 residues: CASRDYYGYTF. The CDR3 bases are TGTGCCAGCAGGGACTATTATGGCTACACCTTC. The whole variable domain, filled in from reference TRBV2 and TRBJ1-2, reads EPEVTQTPSHQVTQMGQEVILRCVPISNHLYFYWYRQILGQKVEFLVSFYNNEISEKSEIFDDQFSVERPDGSNFTLKIRSTKLEDSAMYFCASRDYYGYTFGSGTRLTVV.

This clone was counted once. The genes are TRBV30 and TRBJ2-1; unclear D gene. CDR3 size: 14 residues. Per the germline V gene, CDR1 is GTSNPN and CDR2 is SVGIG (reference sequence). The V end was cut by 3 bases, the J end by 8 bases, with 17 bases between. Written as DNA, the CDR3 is TGTGCCTGGAGGTTGGCGTCGGAGTCTGATGAGCAGTTCTTC. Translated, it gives CAWRLASESDEQFF.

Written as DNA, the CDR3 is TGTGCCAGCAGCCAGCTAGCGGGAAGCTACAATGAGCAGTTCTTC. It specifies CASSQLAGSYNEQFF. The chain has TRBV7-2 and TRBJ2-1; TRBD2 aligns across 9 bases. Unmatched junction bases numbered 5, after V lost 5 bases and J lost 3 bases. From germline, CDR1 is SGHTA and CDR2 FQGNSA. CDR3 length: 15 amino acids.

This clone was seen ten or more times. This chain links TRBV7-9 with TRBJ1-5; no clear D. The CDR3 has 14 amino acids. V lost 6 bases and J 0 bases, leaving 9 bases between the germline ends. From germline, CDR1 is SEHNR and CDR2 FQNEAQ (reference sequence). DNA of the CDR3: TGTGCCAGCAGTAGCCAGAGTAGCAATCAGCCCCAGCATTTT. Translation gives CASSSQSSNQPQHF.

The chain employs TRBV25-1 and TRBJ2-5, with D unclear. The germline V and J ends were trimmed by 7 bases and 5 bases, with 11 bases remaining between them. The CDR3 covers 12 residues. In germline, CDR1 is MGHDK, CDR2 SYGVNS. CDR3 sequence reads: CASIDIRETQYF. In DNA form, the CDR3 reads TGTGCCAGCATCGACATTCGGGAGACCCAGTACTTC.

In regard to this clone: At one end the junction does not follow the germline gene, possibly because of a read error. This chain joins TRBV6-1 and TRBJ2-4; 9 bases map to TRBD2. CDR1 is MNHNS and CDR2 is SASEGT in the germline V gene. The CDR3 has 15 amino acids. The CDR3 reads CASSDLSGGSGGPGF. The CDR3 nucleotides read TGTGCCAGCAGTGATCTAAGCGGGGGGTCGGGAGGACCGGGGTTC.

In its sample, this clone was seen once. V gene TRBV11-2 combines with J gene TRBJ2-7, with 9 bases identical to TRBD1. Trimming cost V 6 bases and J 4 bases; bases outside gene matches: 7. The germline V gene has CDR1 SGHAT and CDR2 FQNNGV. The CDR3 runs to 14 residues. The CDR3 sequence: CASRKQGAVYEQYF. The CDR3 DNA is TGTGCCAGCAGAAAACAGGGGGCGGTGTACGAGCAGTACTTC.

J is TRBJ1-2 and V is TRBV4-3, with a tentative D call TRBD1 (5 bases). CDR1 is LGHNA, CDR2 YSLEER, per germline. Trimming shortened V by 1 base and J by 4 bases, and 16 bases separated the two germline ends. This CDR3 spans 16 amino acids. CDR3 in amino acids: CASSQVPRQFVYGYTF. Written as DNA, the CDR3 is TGCGCCAGCAGCCAAGTCCCCCGACAGTTCGTCTATGGCTACACCTTC.

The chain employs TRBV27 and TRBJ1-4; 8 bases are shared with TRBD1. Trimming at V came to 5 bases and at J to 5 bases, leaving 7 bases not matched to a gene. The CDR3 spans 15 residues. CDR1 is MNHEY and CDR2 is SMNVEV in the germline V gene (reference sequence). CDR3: CASSIRTGRNEKLFF. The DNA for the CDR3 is TGTGCCAGCAGTATCAGGACAGGGAGGAATGAAAAACTGTTTTTT.

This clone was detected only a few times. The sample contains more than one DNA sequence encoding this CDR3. The CDR3 region is CASSLQGTNTEAFF. CDR3 DNA sequence: TGCGCCAGCAGCCTACAGGGGACAAACACTGAAGCTTTCTTT. The V call is TRBV5-1, the J call TRBJ1-1, with 7 bases that match TRBD1. Germline V CDR1 and CDR2: SGHRS, YFSETQ. The CDR3 is 14 amino acids. The V gene end was trimmed by 4 bases and the J gene end by 2 bases; junction bases not matched to a gene: 5.

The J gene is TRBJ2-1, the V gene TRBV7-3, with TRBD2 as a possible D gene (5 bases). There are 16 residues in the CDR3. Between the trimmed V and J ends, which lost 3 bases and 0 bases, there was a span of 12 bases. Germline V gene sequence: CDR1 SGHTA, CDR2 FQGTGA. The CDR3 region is CASSLGGPGSYNEQFF. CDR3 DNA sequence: TGTGCCAGCAGCTTGGGCGGGCCAGGCTCCTACAATGAGCAGTTCTTC.

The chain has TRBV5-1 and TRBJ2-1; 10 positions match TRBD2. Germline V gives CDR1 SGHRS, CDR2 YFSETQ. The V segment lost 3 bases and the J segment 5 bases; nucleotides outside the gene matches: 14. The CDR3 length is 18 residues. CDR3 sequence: CASSSNPGGLAFNNEQFF. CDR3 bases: TGCGCCAGCAGCTCCAACCCCGGGGGACTAGCGTTCAACAATGAGCAGTTCTTC. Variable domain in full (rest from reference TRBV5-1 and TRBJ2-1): KAGVTQTPRYLIKTRGQQVTLSCSPISGHRSVSWYQQTPGQGLQFLFEYFSETQRNKGNFPGRFSGRQFSNSRSEMNVSTLELGDSALYLCASSSNPGGLAFNNEQFFGPGTRLTVL.

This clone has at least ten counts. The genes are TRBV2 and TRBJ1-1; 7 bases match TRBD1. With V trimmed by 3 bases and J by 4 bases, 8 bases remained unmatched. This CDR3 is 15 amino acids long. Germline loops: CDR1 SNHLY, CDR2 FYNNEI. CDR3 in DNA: TGTGCCAGCAGTGAGAGGCTGTCAGGGGGCACTGAAGCTTTCTTT. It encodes CASSERLSGGTEAFF.

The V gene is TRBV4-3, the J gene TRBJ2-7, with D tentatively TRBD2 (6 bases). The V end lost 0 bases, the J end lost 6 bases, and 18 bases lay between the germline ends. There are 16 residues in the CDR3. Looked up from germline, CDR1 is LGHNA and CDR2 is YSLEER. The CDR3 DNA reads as TGCGCCAGCAGCCAAGATGCGCTAGCGCAGTTATCCGAGCAGTACTTC. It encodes CASSQDALAQLSEQYF.

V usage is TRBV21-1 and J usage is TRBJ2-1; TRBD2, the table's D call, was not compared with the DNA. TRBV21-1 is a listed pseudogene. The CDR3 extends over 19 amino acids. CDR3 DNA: TGTGCCAGCAGCGGGGGGGCGGGACTAGCGGGCAGATATTGTCTTGAGCAGTTCTTC. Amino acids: CASSGGAGLAGRYCLEQFF.

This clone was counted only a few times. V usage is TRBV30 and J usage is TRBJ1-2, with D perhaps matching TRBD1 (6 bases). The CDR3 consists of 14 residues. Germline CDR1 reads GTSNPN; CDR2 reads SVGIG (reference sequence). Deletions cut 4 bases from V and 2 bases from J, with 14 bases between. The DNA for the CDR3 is TGTGCCTGGAATCATCTAAGGGGGAACTATGGCTACACCTTC. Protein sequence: CAWNHLRGNYGYTF. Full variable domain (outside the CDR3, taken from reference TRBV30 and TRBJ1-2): SQTIHQWPATLVQPVGSPLSLECTVEGTSNPNLYWYRQAAGRGLQLLFYSVGIGQISSEVPQNLSASRPQDRQFILSSKKLLLSDSGFYLCAWNHLRGNYGYTFGSGTRLTVV.

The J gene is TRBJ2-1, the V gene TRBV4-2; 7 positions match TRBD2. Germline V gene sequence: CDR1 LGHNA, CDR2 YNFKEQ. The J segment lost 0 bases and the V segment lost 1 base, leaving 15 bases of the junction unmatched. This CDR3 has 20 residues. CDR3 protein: CASSQAVSASGTSSYNEQFF. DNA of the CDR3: TGTGCCAGCAGCCAAGCGGTATCGGCTAGCGGAACGAGCTCCTACAATGAGCAGTTCTTC.

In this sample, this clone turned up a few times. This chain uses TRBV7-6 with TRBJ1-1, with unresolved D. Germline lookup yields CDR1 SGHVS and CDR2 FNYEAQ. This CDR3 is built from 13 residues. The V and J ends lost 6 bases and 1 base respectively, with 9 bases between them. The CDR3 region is CASSQQQNTEAFF. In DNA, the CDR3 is TGTGCCAGCAGTCAACAGCAGAACACTGAAGCTTTCTTT.

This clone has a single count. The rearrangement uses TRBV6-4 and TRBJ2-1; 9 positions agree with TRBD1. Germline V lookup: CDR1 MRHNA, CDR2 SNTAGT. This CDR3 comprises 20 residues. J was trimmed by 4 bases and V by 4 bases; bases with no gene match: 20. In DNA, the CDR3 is TGTGCCAGCAGTGGATTTACAGGGGGCGAGCCCCCAACTCTTTACAATGAGCAGTTCTTC. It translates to CASSGFTGGEPPTLYNEQFF.

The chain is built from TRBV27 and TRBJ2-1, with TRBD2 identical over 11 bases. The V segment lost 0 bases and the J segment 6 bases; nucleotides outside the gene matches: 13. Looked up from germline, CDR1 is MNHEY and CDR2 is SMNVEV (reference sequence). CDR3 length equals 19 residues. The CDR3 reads CASSLSASGRIAGLNEQFF. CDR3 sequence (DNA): TGTGCCAGCAGTTTATCTGCTAGCGGGAGGATCGCAGGGCTCAATGAGCAGTTCTTC.

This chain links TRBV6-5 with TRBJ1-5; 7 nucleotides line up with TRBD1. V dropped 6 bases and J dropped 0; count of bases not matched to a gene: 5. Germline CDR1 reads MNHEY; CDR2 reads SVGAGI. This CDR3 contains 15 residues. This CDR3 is CASRAGTDSNQPQHF. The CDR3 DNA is TGTGCCAGCAGAGCCGGGACAGATAGCAATCAGCCCCAGCATTTT.

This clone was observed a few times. The chain's CDR3 is CACRGGAYEQYF. The DNA for the CDR3 is TGTGCCTGCCGGGGGGGGGCCTACGAGCAGTACTTC. This chain links TRBV2 with TRBJ2-7; 8 bases agree with TRBD2. Germline V gene lookup returns CDR1 SNHLY and CDR2 FYNNEI. V lost 11 bases to trimming and J lost 2 bases; unmatched junction nucleotides: 5. This CDR3 is 12 amino acids long.

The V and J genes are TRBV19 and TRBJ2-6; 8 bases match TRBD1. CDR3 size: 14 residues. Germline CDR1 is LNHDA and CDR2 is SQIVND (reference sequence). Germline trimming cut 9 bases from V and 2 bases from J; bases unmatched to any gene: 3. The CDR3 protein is CASQGAPGANVLTF. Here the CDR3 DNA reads TGTGCCAGCCAGGGGGCCCCTGGGGCCAACGTCCTGACTTTC.

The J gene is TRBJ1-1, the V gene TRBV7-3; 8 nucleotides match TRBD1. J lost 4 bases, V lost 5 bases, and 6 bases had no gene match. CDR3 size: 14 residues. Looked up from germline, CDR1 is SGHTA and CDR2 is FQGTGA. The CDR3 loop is CASSPGGQGTEAFF. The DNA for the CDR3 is TGTGCCAGCAGCCCGGGTGGACAGGGCACTGAAGCTTTCTTT.

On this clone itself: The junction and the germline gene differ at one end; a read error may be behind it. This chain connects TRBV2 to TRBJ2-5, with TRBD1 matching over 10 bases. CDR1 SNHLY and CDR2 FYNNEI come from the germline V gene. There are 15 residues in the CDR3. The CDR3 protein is CAGSWTGGGQETQYF. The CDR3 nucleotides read TGTGCCGGCAGTTGGACAGGGGGAGGACAAGAGACCCAGTACTTC.

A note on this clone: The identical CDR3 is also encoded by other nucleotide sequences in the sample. The CDR3 here is CASSGQGNTEAFF. The DNA for the CDR3 is TGTGCCAGCAGTGGACAGGGGAACACTGAAGCTTTCTTT. The chain recombines TRBV2 with TRBJ1-1; 7 bases are shared with TRBD1. Trimming cost V 4 bases and J 1 base; bases outside gene matches: 0. CDR1 SNHLY and CDR2 FYNNEI come from the germline V gene. The CDR3 length is 13 residues.